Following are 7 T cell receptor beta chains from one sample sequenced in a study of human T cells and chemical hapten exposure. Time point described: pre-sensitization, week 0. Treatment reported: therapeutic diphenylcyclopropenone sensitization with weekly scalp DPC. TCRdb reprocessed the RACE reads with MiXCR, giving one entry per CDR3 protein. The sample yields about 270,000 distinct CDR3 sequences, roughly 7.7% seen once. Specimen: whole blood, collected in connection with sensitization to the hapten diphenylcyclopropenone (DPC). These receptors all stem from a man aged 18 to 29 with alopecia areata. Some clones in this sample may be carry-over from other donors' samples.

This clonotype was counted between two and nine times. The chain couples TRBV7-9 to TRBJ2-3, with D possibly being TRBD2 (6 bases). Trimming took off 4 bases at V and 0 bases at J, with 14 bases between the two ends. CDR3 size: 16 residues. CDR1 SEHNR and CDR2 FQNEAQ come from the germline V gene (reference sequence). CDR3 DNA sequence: TGTGCCAGCAGCTATCCGGGACTGGATAGCACAGATACGCAGTATTTT. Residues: CASSYPGLDSTDTQYF.

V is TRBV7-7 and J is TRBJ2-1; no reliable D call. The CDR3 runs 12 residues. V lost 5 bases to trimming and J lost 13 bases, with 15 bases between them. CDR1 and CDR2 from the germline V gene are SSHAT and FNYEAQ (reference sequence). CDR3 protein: CASSPVGVEQFF. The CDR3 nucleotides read TGTGCCAGCAGCCCCGTTGGGGTGGAACAGTTCTTC.

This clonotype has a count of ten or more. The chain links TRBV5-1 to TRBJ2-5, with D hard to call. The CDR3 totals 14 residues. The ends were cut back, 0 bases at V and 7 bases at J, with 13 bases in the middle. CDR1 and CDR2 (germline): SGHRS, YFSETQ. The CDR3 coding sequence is TGCGCCAGCAGCTTGGATCAAGGGCGAGGGACCCAGTACTTC. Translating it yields CASSLDQGRGTQYF.

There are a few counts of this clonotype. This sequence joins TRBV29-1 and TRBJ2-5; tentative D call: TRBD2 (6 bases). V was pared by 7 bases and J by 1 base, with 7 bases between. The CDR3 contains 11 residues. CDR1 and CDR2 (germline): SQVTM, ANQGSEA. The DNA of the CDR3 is TGCAGCGGGGAGGTCCAAGAGACCCAGTACTTC. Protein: CSGEVQETQYF.

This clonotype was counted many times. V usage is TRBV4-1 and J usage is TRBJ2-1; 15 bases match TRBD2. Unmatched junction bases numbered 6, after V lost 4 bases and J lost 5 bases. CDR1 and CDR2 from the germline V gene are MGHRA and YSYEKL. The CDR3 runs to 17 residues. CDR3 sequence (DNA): TGCGCCAGCAGCCTCCGGACTAGCGGGGGGGGAAACAATGAGCAGTTCTTC. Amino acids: CASSLRTSGGGNNEQFF.

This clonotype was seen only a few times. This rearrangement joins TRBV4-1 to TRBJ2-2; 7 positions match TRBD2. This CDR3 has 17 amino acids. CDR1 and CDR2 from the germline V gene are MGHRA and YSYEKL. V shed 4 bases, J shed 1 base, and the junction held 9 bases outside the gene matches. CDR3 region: CASSPFSSGVNTGELFF. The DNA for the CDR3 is TGCGCCAGCAGCCCCTTTTCGAGCGGGGTGAACACCGGGGAGCTGTTTTTT.

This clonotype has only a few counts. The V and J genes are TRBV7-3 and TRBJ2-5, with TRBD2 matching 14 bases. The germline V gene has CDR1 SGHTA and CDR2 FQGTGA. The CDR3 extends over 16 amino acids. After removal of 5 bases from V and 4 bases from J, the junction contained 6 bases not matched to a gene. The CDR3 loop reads CASSPTSGGAGETQYF. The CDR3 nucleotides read TGTGCCAGCAGCCCGACTAGCGGGGGGGCCGGAGAGACCCAGTACTTC.